The 20 T cell receptor beta chains given below trace back to one sample, sequenced in a study of T cell changes during pregnancy in multiple sclerosis. Profiling relied on immunoSEQ multiplex PCR, and the TCRdb table lists in-frame clones only, not all of them. The sample lists 70,000 to 95,000 clones, roughly 95% occurring once. This specimen was peripheral blood, taken in the second trimester of pregnancy. These receptors all stem from a female donor in good health, enrolled as a control in a pregnancy study.

V gene TRBV9 combines with J gene TRBJ1-4, with a tentative D call TRBD1 (6 bases). The CDR3 sequence is 15 residues long. In germline, CDR1 is SGDLS, CDR2 YYNGEE. Trimming removed 3 bases from V and 0 bases from J, with 9 bases in between. CDR3 coding DNA: TGTGCCAGCAGCGAGGGGGGGGCAACTAATGAAAAACTGTTTTTT. This codes for CASSEGGATNEKLFF.

The genes are TRBV14 and TRBJ1-1; 9 bases map to TRBD1. The V gene end was trimmed by 4 bases and the J gene end by 3 bases; junction bases not matched to a gene: 6. Germline CDR1 SGHDN, CDR2 FVKESK. This CDR3 is built from 15 residues. The CDR3: CASSLLQGADTEAFF. The CDR3 DNA reads TGTGCCAGCAGCCTCTTACAGGGGGCGGACACTGAAGCTTTCTTT.

V is TRBV19 and J is TRBJ1-2; tentative D call: TRBD1 (6 bases). This CDR3 has 13 residues. Trimming took off 3 bases at V and 7 bases at J, with 12 bases between the two ends. The germline gives CDR1 LNHDA, CDR2 SQIVND (reference sequence). Written as DNA, the CDR3 is TGTGCCAGTAGTATGGGGACAAAGGGTGGCTACACCTTC. Encoded protein: CASSMGTKGGYTF.

The rearrangement uses TRBV7-2 and TRBJ2-1; possibly TRBD1 for D (6 bases). The CDR3 extends over 13 amino acids. Germline assignment: CDR1 SGHTA and CDR2 FQGNSA. V gave up 6 bases and J gave up 6 bases, with 12 bases separating them. The CDR3, as DNA: TGTGCCAGCAGATCAGGGGCCTTCAATGAGCAGTTCTTC. Its translation is CASRSGAFNEQFF.

In this sample, this clone turned up once. The chain recombines TRBV4-3 with TRBJ2-7; TRBD1 matches 9 bases. Germline CDR1 LGHNA, CDR2 YSLEER. The CDR3 is 15 amino acids. With 0 bases clipped from V and 6 bases from J, the junction kept 6 bases outside the gene matches. CDR3 nucleotide sequence: TGCGCCAGCAGCCAAGATGGGGGACAGGGCAGCGAGCAGTACTTC. As protein: CASSQDGGQGSEQYF.

This chain connects TRBV7-2 to TRBJ2-7; the match to TRBD2 covers 10 bases. V dropped 5 bases and J dropped 0; count of bases not matched to a gene: 4. CDR3 length: 15 residues. Germline V gene sequence: CDR1 SGHTA, CDR2 FQGNSA. The CDR3 bases are TGTGCCAGCAGCGCCCGGACTAGCGGCTCCTACGAGCAGTACTTC. As protein: CASSARTSGSYEQYF.

The rearrangement uses TRBV9 and TRBJ1-2; D uncertain. CDR1 SGDLS and CDR2 YYNGEE come from the germline V gene. V gave up 0 bases and J gave up 8 bases, with 17 bases separating them. The CDR3 spans 15 residues. DNA for the CDR3: TGTGCCAGCAGCGTAGCGCACCTGGGAGGAGGGGGCTACACCTTC. Its translation is CASSVAHLGGGGYTF.

The V and J genes are TRBV19 and TRBJ2-7, with a tentative D call TRBD2 (5 bases). The V gene lost 4 bases and the J gene lost 7 bases, with 23 bases spanning the gap. CDR3 length: 16 residues. Germline values: CDR1 LNHDA, CDR2 SQIVND (reference sequence). The CDR3 sequence is CASSTLPTGTRREQYF. The CDR3 DNA follows: TGTGCCAGTAGTACCCTCCCCACGGGAACTAGGAGGGAGCAGTACTTC.

The rearrangement joins TRBV15 to TRBJ1-1; perhaps TRBD1 as D (5 bases). CDR3 size: 14 residues. Trimming cost V 4 bases and J 5 bases, with 14 bases left between them. Germline loops: CDR1 LNHNV, CDR2 YYDKDF (reference sequence). The CDR3 DNA reads TGTGCCACCAGCATTGGGCAGGGTACGACTGAAGCTTTCTTT. Translation gives CATSIGQGTTEAFF. Supplemented by reference TRBV15 and TRBJ1-1, the full variable domain reads DAMVIQNPRYQVTQFGKPVTLSCSQTLNHNVMYWYQQKSSQAPKLLFHYYDKDFNNEADTPDNFQSRRPNTSFCFLDIRSPGLGDTAMYLCATSIGQGTTEAFFGQGTRLTVV.

The CDR3 nucleotides read TGTGCCAGCAGCTTGGGGCAGGGGGGTATGTACACTGAAGCTTTCTTT. It translates to CASSLGQGGMYTEAFF. The chain links TRBV5-4 to TRBJ1-1; 7 bases match TRBD1. The germline V gene encodes CDR1 SGHNT and CDR2 YYREEE (reference sequence). This CDR3 region has 16 residues. The ends lost 0 bases at V and 3 bases at J; junction bases unmatched: 8.

The chain couples TRBV4-3 to TRBJ1-6; D perhaps matches TRBD1 (5 bases). The CDR3 runs 17 residues. From germline, CDR1 is LGHNA and CDR2 YSLEER. The V and J ends lost 1 base and 1 base respectively, with 11 bases between them. The CDR3 protein is CASSQAPGESYNSPLHF. CDR3 coding DNA: TGCGCCAGCAGCCAAGCTCCGGGGGAGTCCTATAATTCACCCCTCCACTTT.

The chain couples TRBV27 to TRBJ2-5; 7 bases agree with TRBD2. CDR1 and CDR2 (germline): MNHEY, SMNVEV (reference sequence). This CDR3 has 13 amino acids. The V segment lost 5 bases and the J segment 5 bases; nucleotides outside the gene matches: 5. The CDR3 sequence is CASSSGDGETQYF. The CDR3 DNA reads as TGTGCCAGCAGTAGCGGGGATGGGGAGACCCAGTACTTC.

This clone occurred once. The chain couples TRBV9 to TRBJ1-2; D call uncertain. Germline assignment: CDR1 SGDLS and CDR2 YYNGEE. The V end was cut by 0 bases, the J end by 6 bases, with 18 bases between. The CDR3 loop spans 16 amino acids. CDR3 sequence reads: CASSVDVTVFEDGYTF. The CDR3 bases are TGTGCCAGCAGCGTAGACGTCACAGTTTTTGAAGATGGCTACACCTTC.

The chain carries TRBV18 and TRBJ2-3; possibly TRBD1 for D (6 bases). V lost 3 bases, J lost 0 bases, and 19 bases lay in between. CDR3 size: 18 residues. The germline gives CDR1 KGHSH, CDR2 LQKENI. The CDR3 region has the DNA TGTGCCAGCTCACCTATACTACAGGGACCTACTAGCACAGATACGCAGTATTTT. As protein: CASSPILQGPTSTDTQYF.

The rearrangement links TRBV4-1 to TRBJ1-5; D ambiguous. Germline V CDR1 and CDR2: MGHRA, YSYEKL. V was pared by 0 bases and J by 0 bases, with 3 bases between. The CDR3 runs to 14 residues. The CDR3: CASSQEYSNQPQHF. The CDR3 bases are TGCGCCAGCAGCCAAGAGTATAGCAATCAGCCCCAGCATTTT.

J is TRBJ1-6 and V is TRBV30; TRBD1 might be the D (5 bases). CDR1 GTSNPN and CDR2 SVGIG come from the germline V gene (reference sequence). The V and J ends lost 4 bases and 8 bases respectively, with 15 bases between them. CDR3 length: 14 residues. The CDR3 loop reads CAWNLGAWDSPLHF. The CDR3 DNA follows: TGTGCCTGGAATTTAGGGGCCTGGGATTCACCCCTCCACTTT.

A word on this clone: The sample carries other DNA sequences with the same CDR3. J is TRBJ1-1 and V is TRBV4-1, with D unclear. Germline V gene lookup returns CDR1 MGHRA and CDR2 YSYEKL. The CDR3 runs to 14 residues. Trimming stripped 1 base from V and 1 base from J, with 7 bases between. The CDR3 here is CASSQGTANTEAFF. The CDR3 DNA follows: TGCGCCAGCAGCCAAGGTACAGCGAACACTGAAGCTTTCTTT.

The rearrangement uses TRBV11-1 and TRBJ1-1, with 9 bases lining up with TRBD1. The CDR3 is made up of 14 amino acids. V shed 3 bases, J shed 5 bases, and the junction held 4 bases outside the gene matches. Per the germline V gene, CDR1 is SGHAT and CDR2 is FQDESV (reference sequence). The CDR3 DNA is TGTGCCAGCAGCTTGGACAGGGGCTCGACTGAAGCTTTCTTT. Protein product: CASSLDRGSTEAFF.

The rearrangement uses TRBV30 and TRBJ1-4; the D gene is possibly TRBD1 (6 bases). The germline gives CDR1 GTSNPN, CDR2 SVGIG (reference sequence). With 3 bases removed from V and 6 bases from J, the gap between germline ends came to 17 bases. The CDR3 runs to 15 residues. Here the CDR3 reads CAWRITGIVYEKLFF. The CDR3, as DNA: TGTGCCTGGAGAATCACAGGGATCGTTTATGAAAAACTGTTTTTT.

The gene calls are TRBV4-2 and TRBJ1-2; D is perhaps TRBD1 (6 bases). The CDR3 extends over 14 amino acids. The V end was cut by 0 bases, the J end by 5 bases, with 10 bases between. Germline CDR1 LGHNA, CDR2 YNFKEQ. This CDR3 reads CASSQDRGAYGYTF. Written as DNA, the CDR3 is TGTGCCAGCAGCCAAGATCGGGGGGCGTATGGCTACACCTTC.